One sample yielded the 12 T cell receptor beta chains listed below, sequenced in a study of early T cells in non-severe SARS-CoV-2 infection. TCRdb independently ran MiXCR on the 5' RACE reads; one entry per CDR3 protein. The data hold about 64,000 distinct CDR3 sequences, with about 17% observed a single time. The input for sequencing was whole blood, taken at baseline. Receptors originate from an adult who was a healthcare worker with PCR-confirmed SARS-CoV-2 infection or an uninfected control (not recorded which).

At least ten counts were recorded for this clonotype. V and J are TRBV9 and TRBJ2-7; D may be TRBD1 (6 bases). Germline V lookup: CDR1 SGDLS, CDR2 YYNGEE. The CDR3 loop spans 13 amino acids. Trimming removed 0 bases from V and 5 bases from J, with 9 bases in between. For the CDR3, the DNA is TGTGCCAGCAGCGTAGGACAGGTTAACGAGCAGTACTTC. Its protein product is CASSVGQVNEQYF. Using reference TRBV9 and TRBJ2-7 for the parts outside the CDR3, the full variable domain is DSGVTQTPKHLITATGQRVTLRCSPRSGDLSVYWYQQSLDQGLQFLIQYYNGEERAKGNILERFSAQQFPDLHSELNLSSLELGDSALYFCASSVGQVNEQYFGPGTRLTVT.

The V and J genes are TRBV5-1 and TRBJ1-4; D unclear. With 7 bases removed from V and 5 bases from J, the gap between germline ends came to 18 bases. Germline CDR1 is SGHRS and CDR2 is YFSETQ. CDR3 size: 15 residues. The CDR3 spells CASSPGGSANEKLFF. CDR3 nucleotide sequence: TGCGCCAGCTCCCCCGGCGGGTCCGCAAATGAAAAACTGTTTTTT.

CDR3 sequence: CASSPYTSSYEQYF. Written as DNA, the CDR3 is TGTGCCAGCTCACCGTACACCAGCTCCTACGAGCAGTACTTC. The rearrangement links TRBV18 to TRBJ2-7; no firm D call. Germline CDR1 reads KGHSH; CDR2 reads LQKENI. V was pared by 3 bases and J by 0 bases, with 9 bases between. The CDR3 consists of 14 residues. Together with reference TRBV18 and TRBJ2-7, the CDR3 gives the full variable domain: NAGVMQNPRHLVRRRGQEARLRCSPMKGHSHVYWYRQLPEEGLKFMVYLQKENIIDESGMPKERFSAEFPKEGPSILRIQQVVRGDSAAYFCASSPYTSSYEQYFGPGTRLTVT.

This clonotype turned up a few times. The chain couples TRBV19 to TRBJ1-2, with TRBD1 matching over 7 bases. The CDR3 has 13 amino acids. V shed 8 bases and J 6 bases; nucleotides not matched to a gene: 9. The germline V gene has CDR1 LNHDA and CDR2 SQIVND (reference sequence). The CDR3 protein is CASARGQVDGYTF. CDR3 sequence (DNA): TGTGCCAGTGCCCGCGGACAGGTGGATGGCTACACCTTC.

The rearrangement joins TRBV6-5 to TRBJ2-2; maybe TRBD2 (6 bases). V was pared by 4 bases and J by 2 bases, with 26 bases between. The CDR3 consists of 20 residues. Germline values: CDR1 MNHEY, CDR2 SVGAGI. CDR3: CASSSARRGSSYNNTGELFF. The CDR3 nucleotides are TGTGCCAGCAGTTCCGCGAGACGGGGGAGTTCGTATAATAACACCGGGGAGCTGTTTTTT.

The CDR3 reads CASRGQGTRNTQYF. The CDR3, as DNA: TGTGCCAGCAGGGGGCAGGGTACCAGGAATACGCAGTATTTT. The chain joins TRBV2 to TRBJ2-3; TRBD1 might be the D (5 bases). Per germline, CDR1 SNHLY and CDR2 FYNNEI. Trimming pared 6 bases from V and 7 bases from J, leaving 17 bases between. The CDR3 sequence is 14 residues long.

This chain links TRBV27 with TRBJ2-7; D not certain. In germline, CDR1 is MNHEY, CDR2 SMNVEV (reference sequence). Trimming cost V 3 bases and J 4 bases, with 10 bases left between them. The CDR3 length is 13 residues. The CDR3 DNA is TGTGCCAGCAGTTTCAGACCAGAGTACGAGCAGTACTTC. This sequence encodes CASSFRPEYEQYF.

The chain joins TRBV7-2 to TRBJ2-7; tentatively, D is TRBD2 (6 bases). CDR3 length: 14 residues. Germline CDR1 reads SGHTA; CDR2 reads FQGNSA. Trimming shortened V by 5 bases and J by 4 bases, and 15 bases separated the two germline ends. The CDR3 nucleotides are TGTGCCAGCAGCGCCTTGGGGAGGACTTACGAGCAGTACTTC. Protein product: CASSALGRTYEQYF.

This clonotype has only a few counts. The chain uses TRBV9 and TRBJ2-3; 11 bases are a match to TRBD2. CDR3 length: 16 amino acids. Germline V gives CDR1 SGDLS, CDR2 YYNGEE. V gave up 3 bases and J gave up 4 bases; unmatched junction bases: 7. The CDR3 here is CASSEPLAGGPDTQYF. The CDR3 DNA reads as TGTGCCAGCAGCGAACCCCTAGCGGGAGGACCAGATACGCAGTATTTT.

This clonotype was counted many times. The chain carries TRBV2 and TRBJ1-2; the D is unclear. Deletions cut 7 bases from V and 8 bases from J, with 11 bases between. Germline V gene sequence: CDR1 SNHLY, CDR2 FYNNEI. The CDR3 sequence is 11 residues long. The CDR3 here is CASNDRRGYTF. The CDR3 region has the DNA TGTGCCAGCAATGACCGGAGGGGCTACACCTTC.

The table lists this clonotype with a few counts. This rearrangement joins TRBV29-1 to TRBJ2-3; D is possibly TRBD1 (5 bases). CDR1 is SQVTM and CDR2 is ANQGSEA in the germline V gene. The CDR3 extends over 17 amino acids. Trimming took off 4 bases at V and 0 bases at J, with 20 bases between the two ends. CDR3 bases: TGCAGCGTTGTGCGGCTAGGGGATGGAGCTAGCACAGATACGCAGTATTTT. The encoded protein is CSVVRLGDGASTDTQYF.

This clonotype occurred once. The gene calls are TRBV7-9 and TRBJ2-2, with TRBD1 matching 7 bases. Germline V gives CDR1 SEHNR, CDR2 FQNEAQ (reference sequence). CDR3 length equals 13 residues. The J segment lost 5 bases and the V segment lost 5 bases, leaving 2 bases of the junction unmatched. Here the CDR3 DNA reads TGTGCCAGCAGCGTACAGGGGACCGGGGAGCTGTTTTTT. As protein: CASSVQGTGELFF.